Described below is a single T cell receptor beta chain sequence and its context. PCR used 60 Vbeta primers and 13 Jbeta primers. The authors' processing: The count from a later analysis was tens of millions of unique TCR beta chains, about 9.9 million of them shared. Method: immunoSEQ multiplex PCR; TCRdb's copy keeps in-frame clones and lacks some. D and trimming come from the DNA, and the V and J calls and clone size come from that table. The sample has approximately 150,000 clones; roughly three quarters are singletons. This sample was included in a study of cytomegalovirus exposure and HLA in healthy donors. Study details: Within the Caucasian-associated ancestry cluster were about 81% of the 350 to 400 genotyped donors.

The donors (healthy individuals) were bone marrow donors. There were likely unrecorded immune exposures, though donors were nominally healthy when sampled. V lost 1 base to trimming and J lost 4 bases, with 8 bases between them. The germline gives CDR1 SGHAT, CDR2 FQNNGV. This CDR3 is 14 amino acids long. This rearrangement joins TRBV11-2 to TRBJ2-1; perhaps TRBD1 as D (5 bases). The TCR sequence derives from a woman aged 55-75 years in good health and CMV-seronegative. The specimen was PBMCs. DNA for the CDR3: TGTGCCAGCAGCTTAGGGACACTGTACAATGAGCAGTTCTTC. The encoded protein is CASSLGTLYNEQFF.